This section outlines one T cell receptor (beta chain) sequence together with its context. The antigen is undetermined. This sample is part of a study of T-cell memory formation after mild COVID-19. Turning to the study itself: Largely donor-specific sequence clusters came from a couple of donors.

CDR1 LGHDT and CDR2 YNNKEL come from the germline V gene (reference sequence). The CDR3 is 13 amino acids. Trimming cost V 3 bases and J 6 bases, with 11 bases left between them. TCRdb passed the 5' RACE reads through MiXCR, listing each CDR3 protein once. The data contain just under 550,000 distinct CDR3 sequences, around 21% of them singletons. Study-level points and caveats: Among clones contracting day 15 to 85, CD4/CD8 was balanced, whereas later expanders leaned CD4+.

This clonotype originated in an adult woman who had mild COVID-19 (a few samples of this study predate the infection). Cell type and time point are not known. This chain uses TRBV3-1 with TRBJ1-1; D gene unclear. The sample comprised PBMCs or a T cell subset sorted from them (not recorded which). CDR3 residues: CASSHLRGPEAFF. The CDR3 DNA reads TGTGCCAGCAGCCACCTCCGGGGTCCTGAAGCTTTCTTT. Supplemented by reference TRBV3-1 and TRBJ1-1, the full variable domain reads DTAVSQTPKYLVTQMGNDKSIKCEQNLGHDTMYWYKQDSKKFLKIMFSYNNKELIINETVPNRFSPKSPDKAHLNLHINSLELGDSAVYFCASSHLRGPEAFFGQGTRLTVV.